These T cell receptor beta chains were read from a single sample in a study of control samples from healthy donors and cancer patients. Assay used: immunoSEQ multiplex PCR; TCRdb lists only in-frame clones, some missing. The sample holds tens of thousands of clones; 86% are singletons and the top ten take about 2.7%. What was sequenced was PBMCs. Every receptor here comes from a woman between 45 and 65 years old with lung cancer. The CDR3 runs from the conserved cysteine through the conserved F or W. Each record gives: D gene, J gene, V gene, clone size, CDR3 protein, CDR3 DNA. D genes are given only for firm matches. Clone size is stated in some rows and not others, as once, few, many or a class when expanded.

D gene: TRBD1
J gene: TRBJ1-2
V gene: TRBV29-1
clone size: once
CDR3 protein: CSVLTGMGYTF
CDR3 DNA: TGCAGCGTTCTGACAGGGATGGGCTACACCTTC

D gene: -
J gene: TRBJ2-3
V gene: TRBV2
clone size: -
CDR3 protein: CASSRDKSTDTQYF
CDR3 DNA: TGTGCCAGCAGTCGGGACAAAAGCACAGATACGCAGTATTTT

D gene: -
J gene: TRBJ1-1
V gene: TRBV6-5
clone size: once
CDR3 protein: CASSYSGTTEAFF
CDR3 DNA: TGTGCCAGCAGTTACTCGGGGACCACTGAAGCTTTCTTT

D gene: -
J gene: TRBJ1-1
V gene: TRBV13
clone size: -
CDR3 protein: CASSRNRDSYTEAFF
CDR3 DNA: TGTGCCAGCAGCCGGAACAGGGACTCTTACACTGAAGCTTTCTTT

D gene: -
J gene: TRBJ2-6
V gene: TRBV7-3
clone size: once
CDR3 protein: CASSLKHFSGANVLTF
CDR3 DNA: TGTGCCAGCAGCTTAAAACACTTCTCTGGGGCCAACGTCCTGACTTTC

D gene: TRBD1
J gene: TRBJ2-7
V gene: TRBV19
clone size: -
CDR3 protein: CATQSGTGGEQYF
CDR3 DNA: TGTGCCACGCAATCCGGGACAGGGGGCGAGCAGTACTTC

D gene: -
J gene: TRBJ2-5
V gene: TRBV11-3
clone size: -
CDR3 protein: CASSPLTNQETQYF
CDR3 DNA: TGTGCCAGCAGCCCTCTTACCAATCAAGAGACCCAGTACTTC

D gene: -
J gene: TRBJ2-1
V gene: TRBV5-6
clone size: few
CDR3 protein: CASSRRTGSSYNEQFF
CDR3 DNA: TGTGCCAGCAGCCGCAGAACGGGGAGCTCCTACAATGAGCAGTTCTTC

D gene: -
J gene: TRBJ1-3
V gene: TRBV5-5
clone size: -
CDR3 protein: CASSFMRAPGGNTIYF
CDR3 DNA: TGTGCCAGCAGCTTCATGAGGGCTCCTGGGGGAAACACCATATATTTT

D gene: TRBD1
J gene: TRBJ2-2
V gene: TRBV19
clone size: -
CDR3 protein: CASSLQQGARGELFF
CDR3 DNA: TGTGCCAGTAGCTTGCAACAGGGGGCGAGGGGGGAGCTGTTTTTT

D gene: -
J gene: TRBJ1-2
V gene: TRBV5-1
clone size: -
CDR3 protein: CASSLGSGLYGYTF
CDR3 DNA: TGCGCCAGCAGCTTGGGGTCAGGACTCTATGGCTACACCTTC

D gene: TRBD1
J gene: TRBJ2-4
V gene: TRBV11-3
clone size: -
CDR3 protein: CASSPRGLAKNIQYF
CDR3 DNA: TGTGCCAGCAGCCCCAGGGGGCTAGCCAAAAACATTCAGTACTTC

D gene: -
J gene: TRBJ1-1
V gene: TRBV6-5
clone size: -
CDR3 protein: CASSLGINTEAFF
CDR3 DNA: TGTGCCAGTTCCCTCGGAATAAACACTGAAGCTTTCTTT

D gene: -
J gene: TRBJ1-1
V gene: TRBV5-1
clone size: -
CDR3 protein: CASSLQGLGTEAFF
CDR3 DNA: TGCGCCAGCAGCCTCCAGGGTTTAGGCACTGAAGCTTTCTTT

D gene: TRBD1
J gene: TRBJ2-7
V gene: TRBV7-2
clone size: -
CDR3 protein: CASSSPGGAPYEQYF
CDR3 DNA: TGTGCCAGCAGCTCCCCAGGGGGCGCACCCTACGAGCAGTACTTC

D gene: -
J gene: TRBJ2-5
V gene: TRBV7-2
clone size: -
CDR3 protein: CASSFGETQYF
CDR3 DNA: TGTGCCAGCAGCTTCGGGGAGACCCAGTACTTC

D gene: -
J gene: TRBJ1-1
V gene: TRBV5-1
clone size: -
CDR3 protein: CASRYLWGGTEAFF
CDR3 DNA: TGCGCCAGCAGATACCTGTGGGGGGGCACTGAAGCTTTCTTT

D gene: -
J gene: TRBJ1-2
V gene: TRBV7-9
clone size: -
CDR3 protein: CASSSSTTNYGYTF
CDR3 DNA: TGTGCCAGCAGCTCTTCGACTACTAACTATGGCTACACCTTC

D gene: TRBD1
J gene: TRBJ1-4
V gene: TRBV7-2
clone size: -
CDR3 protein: CASRQQGALNEKLFF
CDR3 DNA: TGTGCCAGCCGTCAACAGGGGGCCCTTAATGAAAAACTGTTTTTT

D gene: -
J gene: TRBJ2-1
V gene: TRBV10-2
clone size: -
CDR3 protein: CASSALAATYNEQFF
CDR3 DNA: TGCGCCAGCAGTGCACTAGCAGCCACCTACAATGAGCAGTTCTTC

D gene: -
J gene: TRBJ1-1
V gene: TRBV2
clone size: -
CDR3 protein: CASRRGEVSTEAFF
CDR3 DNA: TGTGCCAGCAGACGGGGGGAGGTTAGCACTGAAGCTTTCTTT

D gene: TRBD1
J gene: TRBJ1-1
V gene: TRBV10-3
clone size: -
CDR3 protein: CAIRTGQPNTEAFF
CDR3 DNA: TGTGCCATCAGGACGGGACAGCCGAACACTGAAGCTTTCTTT

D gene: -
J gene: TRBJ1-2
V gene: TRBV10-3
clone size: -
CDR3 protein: CAISEPPDRNYGYTF
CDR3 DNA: TGTGCCATCAGTGAGCCACCGGACAGAAACTATGGCTACACCTTC

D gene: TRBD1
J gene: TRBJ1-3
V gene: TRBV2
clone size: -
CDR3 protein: CASRGQGSGNTIYF
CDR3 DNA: TGTGCCAGCAGGGGACAGGGGTCAGGAAACACCATATATTTT

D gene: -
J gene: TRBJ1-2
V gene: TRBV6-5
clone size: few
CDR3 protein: CASRLGAYGYTF
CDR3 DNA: TGTGCCAGCAGGCTGGGGGCCTATGGCTACACCTTC

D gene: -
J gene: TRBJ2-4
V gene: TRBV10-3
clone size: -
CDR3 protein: CAISESAGSIQYF
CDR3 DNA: TGTGCCATCAGTGAGTCCGCCGGGAGCATTCAGTACTTC

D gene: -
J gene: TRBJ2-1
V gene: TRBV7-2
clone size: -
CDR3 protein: CASSLSRGVYNEQFF
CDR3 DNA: TGTGCCAGCAGCTTGAGCAGGGGGGTCTACAATGAGCAGTTCTTC

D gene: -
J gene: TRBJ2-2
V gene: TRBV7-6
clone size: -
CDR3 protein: CASSRPLLGGPAGELFF
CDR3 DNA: TGTGCCAGCAGCCGACCCTTACTCGGGGGGCCGGCCGGGGAGCTGTTTTTT

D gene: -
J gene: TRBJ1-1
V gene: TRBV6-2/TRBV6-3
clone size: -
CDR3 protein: CASSYGGALAEAFF
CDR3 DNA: TGTGCCAGCAGTTACGGGGGGGCGTTAGCTGAAGCTTTCTTT

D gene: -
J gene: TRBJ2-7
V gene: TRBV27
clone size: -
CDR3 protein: CASSLIPSRGEQYF
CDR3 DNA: TGTGCCAGCAGTTTAATCCCGAGTCGGGGCGAGCAGTACTTC

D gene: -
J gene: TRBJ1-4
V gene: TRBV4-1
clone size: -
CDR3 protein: CASSQTATNEKLFF
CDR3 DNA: TGCGCCAGCAGCCAGACAGCCACTAATGAAAAACTGTTTTTT

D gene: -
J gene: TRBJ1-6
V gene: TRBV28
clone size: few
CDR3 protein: CASRSNNNSPLHF
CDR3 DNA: TGTGCCAGCAGATCTAATAATAATTCACCCCTCCACTTT

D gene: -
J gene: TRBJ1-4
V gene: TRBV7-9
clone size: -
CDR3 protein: CASSPGNHNEKLFF
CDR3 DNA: TGTGCCAGCAGCCCAGGAAATCACAATGAAAAACTGTTTTTT

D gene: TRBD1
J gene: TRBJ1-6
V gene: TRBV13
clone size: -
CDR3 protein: CASSLTGVNSPLHF
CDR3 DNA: TGTGCCAGCAGCCTGACAGGGGTGAATTCACCCCTCCACTTT

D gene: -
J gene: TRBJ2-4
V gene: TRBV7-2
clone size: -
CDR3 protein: CASSLIRAGNIQYF
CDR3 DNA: TGTGCCAGCAGCTTAATACGTGCGGGTAACATTCAGTACTTC

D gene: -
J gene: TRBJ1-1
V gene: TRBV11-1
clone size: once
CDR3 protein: CASSLGIDTEAFF
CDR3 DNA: TGTGCCAGCAGCTTGGGGATCGACACTGAAGCTTTCTTT

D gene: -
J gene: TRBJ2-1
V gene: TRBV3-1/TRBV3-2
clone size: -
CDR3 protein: CASSHYSQGANEQFF
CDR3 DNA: TGTGCCAGCAGCCACTACTCACAGGGTGCCAATGAGCAGTTCTTC

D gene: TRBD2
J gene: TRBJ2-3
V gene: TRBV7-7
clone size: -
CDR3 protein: CASSPIRAGGLDTQYF
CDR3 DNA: TGTGCCAGCAGCCCTATTCGAGCGGGGGGCCTGGATACGCAGTATTTT

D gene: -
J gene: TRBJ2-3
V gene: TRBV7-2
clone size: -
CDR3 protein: CTSSHLKTGQLTDTQYF
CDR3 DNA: TGTACCAGCAGCCATTTAAAAACCGGACAGCTCACAGATACGCAGTATTTT

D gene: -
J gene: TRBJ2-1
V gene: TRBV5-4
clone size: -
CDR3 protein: CASSLDSTTYNEQFF
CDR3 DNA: TGTGCCAGCAGCTTGGATAGTACGACCTACAATGAGCAGTTCTTC

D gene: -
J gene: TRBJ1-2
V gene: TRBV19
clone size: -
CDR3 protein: CASSIRAGGNYGYTF
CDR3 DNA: TGTGCCAGTAGTATACGGGCCGGGGGGAACTATGGCTACACCTTC

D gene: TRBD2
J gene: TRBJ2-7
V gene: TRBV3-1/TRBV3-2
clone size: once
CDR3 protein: CASSPGLGTYEQYF
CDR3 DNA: TGTGCCAGCAGCCCGGGACTAGGGACGTACGAGCAGTACTTC

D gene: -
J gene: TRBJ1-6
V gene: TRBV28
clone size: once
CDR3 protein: CASSLTTPSPLHF
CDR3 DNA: TGTGCCAGCAGTTTAACGACACCCTCACCCCTCCACTTT

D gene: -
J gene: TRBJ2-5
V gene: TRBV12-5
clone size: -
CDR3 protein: CASGLGGGGAAKTQYF
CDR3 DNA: TGTGCTAGTGGTTTGGGCGGTGGGGGGGCCGCGAAGACCCAGTACTTC

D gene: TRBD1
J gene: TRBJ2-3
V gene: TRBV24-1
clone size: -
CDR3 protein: CATSDRGQSISDTQYF
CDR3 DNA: TGTGCCACCAGTGACCGGGGACAGTCTATTTCAGATACGCAGTATTTT

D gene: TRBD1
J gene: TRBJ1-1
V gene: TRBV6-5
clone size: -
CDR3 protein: CASSPGQGKGTEAFF
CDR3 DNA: TGTGCCAGCAGCCCCGGACAGGGGAAGGGGACTGAAGCTTTCTTT

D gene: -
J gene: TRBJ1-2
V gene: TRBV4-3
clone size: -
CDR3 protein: CASSLEGDSPKSGYTF
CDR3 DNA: TGCGCCAGCAGCCTAGAGGGTGACAGCCCAAAATCTGGCTACACCTTC

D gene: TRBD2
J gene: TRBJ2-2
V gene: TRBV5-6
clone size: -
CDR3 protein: CASSFISGVNTGELFF
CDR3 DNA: TGTGCCAGCAGCTTCATTAGCGGGGTGAACACCGGGGAGCTGTTTTTT

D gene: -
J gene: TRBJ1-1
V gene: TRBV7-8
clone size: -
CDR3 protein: CASSPDSLTGNTEAFF
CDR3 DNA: TGTGCCAGCAGCCCGGACAGTTTAACGGGGAACACTGAAGCTTTCTTT

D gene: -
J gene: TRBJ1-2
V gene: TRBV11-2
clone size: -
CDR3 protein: CASSLTGPYGYTF
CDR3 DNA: TGTGCCAGCAGCTTAACAGGGCCCTATGGCTACACCTTC

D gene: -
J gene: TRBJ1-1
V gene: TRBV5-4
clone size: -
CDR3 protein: CASSLVGQGNTEAFF
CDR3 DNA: TGTGCCAGCAGCTTGGTAGGACAAGGGAACACTGAAGCTTTCTTT

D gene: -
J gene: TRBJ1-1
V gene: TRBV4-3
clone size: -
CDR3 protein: CASSQVEGLGEAFF
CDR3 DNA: TGCGCCAGCAGCCAAGTCGAGGGTTTAGGTGAAGCTTTCTTT

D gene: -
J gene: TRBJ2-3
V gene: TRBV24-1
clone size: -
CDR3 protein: CATSDLTVTDTQYF
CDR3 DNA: TGTGCCACCAGTGATTTGACTGTCACAGATACGCAGTATTTT

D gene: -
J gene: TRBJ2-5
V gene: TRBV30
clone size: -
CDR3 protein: CAWTNRVRETQYF
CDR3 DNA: TGTGCCTGGACCAACAGGGTTAGAGAGACCCAGTACTTC

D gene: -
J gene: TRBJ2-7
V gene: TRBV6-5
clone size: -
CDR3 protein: CASMGSTYEQYF
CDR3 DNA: TGTGCCAGCATGGGGAGCACCTACGAGCAGTACTTC

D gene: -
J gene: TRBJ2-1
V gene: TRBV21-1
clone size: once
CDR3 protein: CASSKALTSGGADEQFF
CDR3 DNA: TGTGCCAGCAGCAAGGCATTGACTAGCGGGGGGGCGGATGAGCAGTTCTTC

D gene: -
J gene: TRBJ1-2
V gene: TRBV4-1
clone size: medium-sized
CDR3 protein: CASSQGTELPWGYTF
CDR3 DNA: TGCGCCAGCAGCCAAGGGACGGAGTTGCCTTGGGGCTACACCTTC

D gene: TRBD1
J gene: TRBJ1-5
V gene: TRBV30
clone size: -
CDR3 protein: CAFSRDSNQPQHF
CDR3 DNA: TGTGCCTTTTCCCGGGACAGTAATCAGCCCCAGCATTTT

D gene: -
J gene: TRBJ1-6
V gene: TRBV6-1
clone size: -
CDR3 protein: CASSEQGRMRSPLHF
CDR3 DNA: TGTGCCAGCAGTGAACAAGGCAGGATGAGGTCACCCCTCCACTTT